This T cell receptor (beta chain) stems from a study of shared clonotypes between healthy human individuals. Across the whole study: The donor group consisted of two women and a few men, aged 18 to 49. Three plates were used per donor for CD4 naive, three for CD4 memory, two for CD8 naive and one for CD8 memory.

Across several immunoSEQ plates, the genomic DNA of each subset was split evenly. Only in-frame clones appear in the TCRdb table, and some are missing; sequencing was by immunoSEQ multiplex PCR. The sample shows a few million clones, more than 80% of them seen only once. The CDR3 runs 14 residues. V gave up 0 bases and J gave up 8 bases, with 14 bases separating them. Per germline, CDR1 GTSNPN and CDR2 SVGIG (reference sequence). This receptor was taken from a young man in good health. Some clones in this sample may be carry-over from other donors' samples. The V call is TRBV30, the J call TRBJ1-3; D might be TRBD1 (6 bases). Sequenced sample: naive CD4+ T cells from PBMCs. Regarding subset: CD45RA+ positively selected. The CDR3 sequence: CAWSVGNRADTIYF. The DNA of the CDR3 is TGTGCCTGGAGTGTAGGGAACAGGGCGGACACCATATATTTT. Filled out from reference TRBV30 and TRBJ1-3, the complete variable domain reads SQTIHQWPATLVQPVGSPLSLECTVEGTSNPNLYWYRQAAGRGLQLLFYSVGIGQISSEVPQNLSASRPQDRQFILSSKKLLLSDSGFYLCAWSVGNRADTIYFGEGSWLTVV.